This T cell receptor (beta chain) derives from a study of T cell repertoires in ileal Crohn's disease. Overall study: Operated complications were stricturing disease (about 60%) and penetrating disease (about 39%). The study, taken as a whole, reports: Sorted CD8 T cells held more high-frequency clones than CD4. Active smokers at surgery had more clonal expansions than non-smokers.

Assay used: immunoSEQ multiplex PCR; TCRdb lists only in-frame clones, some missing. Counted here are around 9,000 clones, around three quarters occurring once; the ten biggest clones make up about 4.5%. Turning to this clone: Its antigen is undetermined.

Included were adult ileal or ileocolonic Crohn's patients indicated for ileocolonic resection. The clonotype was recovered from an adult with Crohn's disease. The specimen was ileal tissue.

The CDR3 sequence: CASSPRPRSHEQYF. The CDR3 DNA sequence: TGTGCCAGCAGCCCCCGACCCAGGTCCCACGAGCAGTACTTC. The chain recombines TRBV7-6 with TRBJ2-7; no reliable D call. V gave up 5 bases and J gave up 5 bases, with 16 bases separating them. Looked up from germline, CDR1 is SGHVS and CDR2 is FNYEAQ. The CDR3 is made up of 14 amino acids. Complete variable domain (other parts from reference TRBV7-6 and TRBJ2-7): GAGVSQSPRYKVTKRGQDVALRCDPISGHVSLYWYRQALGQGPEFLTYFNYEAQQDKSGLPNDRFSAERPEGSISTLTIQRTEQRDSAMYRCASSPRPRSHEQYFGPGTRLTVT.